These 29 T cell receptor beta chains came from one sample sequenced in a study of T cells after yellow fever vaccination. TCRdb recomputed calls from the 5' RACE reads with MiXCR, one row per CDR3 protein. The table includes 620,000 or so distinct CDR3 sequences, more than 9% detected once. Sequences were derived from PBMCs, sampled on the day of the yellow fever booster vaccination. The receptors shown here come from a man between 25 and 39 years old who received the YFV17D yellow fever vaccine.

In its sample, this clonotype was seen a few times. This sequence joins TRBV29-1 and TRBJ1-2; TRBD1 aligns across 12 bases. CDR3 length: 16 residues. The germline gives CDR1 SQVTM, CDR2 ANQGSEA. The V and J ends lost 6 bases and 3 bases, in that order; junction bases with no gene match: 11. The CDR3 nucleotides are TGCAGCGTCAACCGGGACAGGGGGCGTTTTGACTATGGCTACACCTTC. Residues: CSVNRDRGRFDYGYTF.

In its sample, this clonotype was seen a few times. The genes are TRBV21-1 and TRBJ1-4; the tabulated D call, TRBD1, remains unverified against the DNA. TRBV21-1 represents a pseudogene. CDR3 length equals 15 residues. CDR3 bases: TGTGCCAGCAGCAAAGAGGGACAGGGGAGCTTAAAACTGTTTTTT. Protein product: CASSKEGQGSLKLFF.

This clonotype was seen a handful of times. Written as DNA, the CDR3 is TGTGCCAGCAGCAACAGCTCAAAGGGGGCCCGCTCTGGAAACACCATATATTTT. It translates to CASSNSSKGARSGNTIYF. This chain uses TRBV21-1 with TRBJ1-3; the table assigns TRBD1, which was not confirmed against the DNA. TRBV21-1 is assigned pseudogene status. CDR3 size: 18 residues.

J is TRBJ2-6 and V is TRBV4-3; no clear D gene. Trimming removed 6 bases from V and 0 bases from J, with 6 bases in between. The CDR3 covers 14 residues. Germline lookup yields CDR1 LGHNA and CDR2 YSLEER. CDR3 DNA sequence: TGCGCCAGCAGACAGAGCTCTGGGGCCAACGTCCTGACTTTC. Its protein is CASRQSSGANVLTF.

This clonotype came up many times. The chain has TRBV15 and TRBJ2-7, with a tentative D call TRBD2 (5 bases). This CDR3 contains 15 residues. V lost 0 bases, J lost 1 base, and 10 bases lay in between. CDR1 is LNHNV, CDR2 YYDKDF, per germline (reference sequence). CDR3 DNA sequence: TGTGCCACCAGCAGAGAACGTAGCGCGTCCTACGAGCAGTACTTC. Protein sequence: CATSRERSASYEQYF.

The V and J genes are TRBV9 and TRBJ2-5, with 7 bases lining up with TRBD2. The CDR3 sequence is 14 residues long. Looked up from germline, CDR1 is SGDLS and CDR2 is YYNGEE. Trimming at V came to 2 bases and at J to 1 base, leaving 2 bases not matched to a gene. In DNA form, the CDR3 reads TGTGCCAGCAGCGTGACTAGCAGCCAAGAGACCCAGTACTTC. It encodes CASSVTSSQETQYF. The full variable domain, its missing parts supplied by reference TRBV9 and TRBJ2-5, is DSGVTQTPKHLITATGQRVTLRCSPRSGDLSVYWYQQSLDQGLQFLIQYYNGEERAKGNILERFSAQQFPDLHSELNLSSLELGDSALYFCASSVTSSQETQYFGPGTRLLVL.

The J gene is TRBJ2-1, the V gene TRBV21-1; TRBD2 was called by the table and not checked on the DNA. TRBV21-1 is noted as a pseudogene. There are 16 residues in the CDR3. The CDR3 protein is CASSAPTSGTYNEQFF. The CDR3 DNA reads as TGTGCCAGCAGCGCTCCGACTAGCGGGACCTACAATGAGCAGTTCTTC.

The CDR3 nucleotides read TGCGCCAGCAGCCAAGAACTGACGGGCACCGGGGAGCTGTTTTTT. Protein: CASSQELTGTGELFF. V and J are TRBV4-3 and TRBJ2-2; D unclear. CDR3 length: 15 amino acids. The germline V gene has CDR1 LGHNA and CDR2 YSLEER. V was shortened by 0 bases and J by 4 bases, with 9 bases between the two germline ends.

The sample holds a few counts of this clonotype. This chain connects TRBV4-3 to TRBJ2-7; a weak D match, TRBD2 (5 bases). The CDR3 sequence is 14 residues long. Germline CDR1 reads LGHNA; CDR2 reads YSLEER. V was trimmed by 4 bases and J by 2 bases, leaving 12 bases between them. CDR3 nucleotide sequence: TGCGCCAGCAGCCTCGGGGAGAGGACCTACGAGCAGTACTTC. As protein: CASSLGERTYEQYF.

The sample holds a few counts of this clonotype. The rearrangement joins TRBV28 to TRBJ2-7, with D possibly called TRBD1 or TRBD2 (5 bases each). Trimming took off 0 bases at V and 3 bases at J, with 18 bases between the two ends. The germline V gene has CDR1 MDHEN and CDR2 SYDVKM. The CDR3 covers 17 residues. Here the CDR3 reads CASSLWSGLEVDYEQYF. The DNA of the CDR3 is TGTGCCAGCAGTTTATGGTCGGGGCTAGAGGTAGACTACGAGCAGTACTTC.

This clonotype has just a few counts. The gene calls are TRBV5-6 and TRBJ2-1; D call uncertain. The CDR3 loop spans 12 amino acids. Trimming took 4 bases from V and 12 from J, leaving 14 bases between them. Germline V gives CDR1 SGHDT, CDR2 YYEEEE. The chain's CDR3 is CASSASSRVQFF. Written as DNA, the CDR3 is TGTGCCAGCAGCGCATCTAGTCGTGTGCAGTTCTTC.

At least ten counts were recorded for this clonotype. This sequence joins TRBV5-6 and TRBJ2-3; 7 positions agree with TRBD1. Looked up from germline, CDR1 is SGHDT and CDR2 is YYEEEE. The length of the CDR3 is 15 residues. With 4 bases clipped from V and 2 bases from J, the junction kept 7 bases outside the gene matches. In nucleotides, the CDR3 is TGTGCCAGCAGCCTTAAGGACAGGTACACAGATACGCAGTATTTT. It yields the protein CASSLKDRYTDTQYF.

This clonotype was seen a handful of times. The chain has TRBV12-3 or TRBV12-4 and TRBJ1-1; D is unresolved. The V end lost 3 bases, the J end lost 1 base, and 9 bases lay between the germline ends. CDR3 length: 14 residues. CDR3 sequence reads: CASSFRHPNTEAFF. Written as DNA, the CDR3 is TGTGCCAGCAGTTTTCGGCACCCGAACACTGAAGCTTTCTTT.

This clonotype has only a few counts. The J gene is TRBJ1-5, the V gene TRBV7-9; D not certain. CDR1 is SEHNR and CDR2 is FQNEAQ in the germline V gene (reference sequence). CDR3 length: 14 residues. Trimming removed 5 bases from V and 7 bases from J, with 15 bases in between. The CDR3 loop reads CASSEASGGQPQHF. The DNA for the CDR3 is TGTGCCAGCAGCGAAGCCAGCGGCGGGCAGCCCCAGCATTTT.

The rearrangement links TRBV5-5 to TRBJ2-7; no definite D call. V was shortened by 1 base and J by 3 bases, with 11 bases between the two germline ends. The germline gives CDR1 SGHKS, CDR2 YYEKEE (reference sequence). CDR3 length: 14 residues. The CDR3 is CASSLTTAGYEQYF. CDR3 bases: TGTGCCAGCAGCTTGACGACGGCAGGCTACGAGCAGTACTTC.

This clonotype was seen a handful of times. This chain connects TRBV7-7 to TRBJ2-5; 10 nucleotides agree with TRBD1. From germline, CDR1 is SSHAT and CDR2 FNYEAQ (reference sequence). The CDR3 is 19 amino acids. With 5 bases clipped from V and 3 bases from J, the junction kept 18 bases outside the gene matches. The CDR3 sequence: CASSQRGPRQGAPKETQYF. CDR3 nucleotides: TGTGCCAGCAGCCAAAGGGGCCCGAGACAGGGGGCCCCCAAAGAGACCCAGTACTTC.

V and J are TRBV20-1 and TRBJ2-5; no clear D. Trimming stripped 5 bases from V and 2 bases from J, with 21 bases between. The germline gives CDR1 DFQATT, CDR2 SNEGSKA (reference sequence). The CDR3 loop spans 16 amino acids. The CDR3 nucleotides are TGCAGTGCTCACCAGTCCCAGGCCACGTGGCAAGAGACCCAGTACTTC. Its protein product is CSAHQSQATWQETQYF.

This clonotype has only a few counts. The gene calls are TRBV25-1 and TRBJ2-6; TRBD2 matches at 9 bases. CDR3 length equals 18 residues. The V segment lost 4 bases and the J segment 0 bases; nucleotides outside the gene matches: 7. Looked up from germline, CDR1 is MGHDK and CDR2 is SYGVNS. The CDR3 here is CASSVNSGSNSGANVLTF. For the CDR3, the DNA is TGTGCCAGCAGTGTAAATAGCGGGAGTAACTCTGGGGCCAACGTCCTGACTTTC.

This clonotype appeared a few times. The V and J genes are TRBV20-1 and TRBJ2-1; 10 bases map to TRBD2. The CDR3 totals 17 residues. V gave up 3 bases and J gave up 4 bases; unmatched junction bases: 12. Per the germline V gene, CDR1 is DFQATT and CDR2 is SNEGSKA (reference sequence). The CDR3 DNA follows: TGCAGTGCTAGCGGATTGCTAGCGGGAGTGCGTTACAATGAGCAGTTCTTC. It is translated as CSASGLLAGVRYNEQFF.

J is TRBJ1-2 and V is TRBV5-4; the D gene is possibly TRBD1 (6 bases). CDR3 length equals 14 residues. Between the trimmed V and J ends, which lost 4 bases and 3 bases, there was a span of 13 bases. Per germline, CDR1 SGHNT and CDR2 YYREEE (reference sequence). In DNA form, the CDR3 reads TGTGCCAGCAGCCGGACGGCAGGGGACTATGGCTACACCTTC. It is translated as CASSRTAGDYGYTF.

This clonotype was seen only a few times. The chain couples TRBV10-3 to TRBJ2-7; D remains ambiguous. The CDR3 sequence is 12 residues long. Trimming cost V 4 bases and J 3 bases, with 7 bases left between them. From germline, CDR1 is ENHRY and CDR2 SYGVKD. For the CDR3, the DNA is TGTGCCATCAGTGTCCAGGACTACGAGCAGTACTTC. It encodes CAISVQDYEQYF.

The chain recombines TRBV18 with TRBJ2-1; D may be TRBD2 (5 bases). The CDR3 sequence is 12 residues long. The V end was cut by 0 bases, the J end by 8 bases, with 5 bases between. Germline V gene sequence: CDR1 KGHSH, CDR2 LQKENI. CDR3: CASSPPGDEQFF. The CDR3 DNA reads as TGTGCCAGCTCACCACCCGGGGATGAGCAGTTCTTC.

This clonotype appeared a few times. The rearrangement uses TRBV24-1 and TRBJ2-5; weak D call: TRBD2 (6 bases). The germline CDR1 and CDR2 sequences are KGHDR and SFDVKD. This CDR3 contains 13 residues. V was trimmed by 2 bases and J by 7 bases, leaving 10 bases between them. CDR3 DNA sequence: TGTGCCACCAGTGATTCGTTGGGGGGGACCCAGTACTTC. It translates to CATSDSLGGTQYF.

The V call is TRBV12-3 or TRBV12-4, the J call TRBJ1-1; possibly TRBD1 for D (6 bases). Trimming stripped 3 bases from V and 10 bases from J, with 12 bases between. The CDR3 contains 12 residues. The CDR3 coding sequence is TGTGCCAGCAGTTTCCCAGGGGAAGGAGCTTTCTTT. As protein: CASSFPGEGAFF.

This clonotype was counted only a few times. The chain recombines TRBV28 with TRBJ1-3; 9 nucleotides match TRBD1. The germline V gene has CDR1 MDHEN and CDR2 SYDVKM. Unmatched junction bases numbered 13, after V lost 4 bases and J lost 0 bases. This CDR3 spans 19 amino acids. The CDR3 reads CASSYAQGAWGASGNTIYF. CDR3 coding DNA: TGTGCCAGCAGTTACGCACAGGGGGCGTGGGGGGCCTCTGGAAACACCATATATTTT.

The chain uses TRBV23-1 and TRBJ2-4; maybe TRBD2 (6 bases). TRBV23-1 is an open reading frame whose function is uncertain. V dropped 4 bases and J dropped 0 bases, with 34 bases sitting between them. The CDR3 has 23 amino acids. CDR3 loop: CASSPDLRLLAGRRVLAKNIQYF. The DNA for the CDR3 is TGCGCCAGCAGTCCTGACCTCCGTCTGCTGGCAGGGAGGAGAGTCCTAGCCAAAAACATTCAGTACTTC.

The sample holds a few counts of this clonotype. V gene TRBV19 combines with J gene TRBJ2-1; 10 positions match TRBD2. The V gene end was trimmed by 5 bases and the J gene end by 2 bases; junction bases not matched to a gene: 6. This CDR3 spans 16 amino acids. Germline V gene data show CDR1 as LNHDA and CDR2 as SQIVND (reference sequence). Here the CDR3 DNA reads TGTGCCAGTAGTGCCGGGACTAGCGTTACCTACAATGAGCAGTTCTTC. Translation: CASSAGTSVTYNEQFF.

This clonotype showed up many times. The chain couples TRBV5-1 to TRBJ1-1; D is uncertain. The length of the CDR3 is 13 residues. V shed 2 bases and J shed 3 bases, with 8 bases lying between them. Germline V gives CDR1 SGHRS, CDR2 YFSETQ. CDR3 DNA: TGCGCCAGCAGCTTTTCAAAGGACACTGAAGCTTTCTTT. This encodes CASSFSKDTEAFF.

The chain has TRBV2 and TRBJ2-2; a possible D gene is TRBD1 (5 bases). This CDR3 region has 14 residues. Trimming removed 7 bases from V and 7 bases from J, with 16 bases in between. Per germline, CDR1 SNHLY and CDR2 FYNNEI. CDR3 in DNA: TGTGCCAGCAAAGCGTTGCAGGGTTTCGGGGAGCTGTTTTTT. This encodes CASKALQGFGELFF.